The text below deals with one TCR beta chain. Antigen: not known. This entry belongs to a study of shared clonotypes between healthy human individuals. Whole-study context: Per-donor plates numbered three CD4 naive, three CD4 memory, two CD8 naive and one CD8 memory. The study's findings and limits: Naive CD4 clonotypes were shared across a handful of donors at around 5%.

Germline-derived CDR1 and CDR2 are SEHNR and FQNEAQ (reference sequence). The CDR3 has 16 residues. Trimming stripped 6 bases from V and 1 base from J, with 18 bases between. In the naive CD8 group, cells lacked CD45RO and were positively selected for CCR7, so terminally differentiated effector memory CD45RA+ cells were left out. All the donors were Caucasian adults who lived in Nashville, Tennessee. In the source study's methods: Junction-only sequences produced by ImmunoSEQ had no quality scores, so filtering differed. The data were produced by immunoSEQ multiplex PCR, yet TCRdb's version contains in-frame clones alone and is incomplete. From that table come the V and J calls and clone size; the DNA was used to work out D and trimming. In the table there are about 820,000 clones, 80% to 95% of which are singletons.

The chain carries TRBV7-9 and TRBJ2-5; D might be TRBD1 or TRBD2, each matching 7 bases. The sequence derives from a man aged 30 to 39 in good health. Specimen: naive CD8+ T cells sorted from blood. The DNA of the CDR3 is TGTGCCAGCAGAGGATCCCAGGGGGGGCCCCAAGAGACCCAGTACTTC. This sequence encodes CASRGSQGGPQETQYF. Based on the CDR3 plus reference TRBV7-9 and TRBJ2-5, the full variable domain is DTGVSQNPRHKITKRGQNVTFRCDPISEHNRLYWYRQTLGQGPEFLTYFQNEAQLEKSRLLSDRFSAERPKGSFSTLEIQRTEQGDSAMYLCASRGSQGGPQETQYFGPGTRLLVL.